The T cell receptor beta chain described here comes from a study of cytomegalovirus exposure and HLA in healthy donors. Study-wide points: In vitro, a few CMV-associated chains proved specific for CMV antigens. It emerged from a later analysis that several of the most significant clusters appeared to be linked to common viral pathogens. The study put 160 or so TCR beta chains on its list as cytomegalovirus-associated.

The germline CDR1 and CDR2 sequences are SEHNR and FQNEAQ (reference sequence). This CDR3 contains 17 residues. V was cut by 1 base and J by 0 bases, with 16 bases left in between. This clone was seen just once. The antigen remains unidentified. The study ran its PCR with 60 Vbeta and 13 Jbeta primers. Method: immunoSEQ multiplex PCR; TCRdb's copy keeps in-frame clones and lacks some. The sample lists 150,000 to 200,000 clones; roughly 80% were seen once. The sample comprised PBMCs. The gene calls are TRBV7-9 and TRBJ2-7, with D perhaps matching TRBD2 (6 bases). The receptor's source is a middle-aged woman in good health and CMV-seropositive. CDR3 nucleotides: TGTGCCAGCAGCTTAGGATTCCCGGCGACTAGCTCCTACGAGCAGTACTTC. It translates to CASSLGFPATSSYEQYF.